This T cell receptor beta chain originates from a study of PD-1 blockade in classical Hodgkin lymphoma. Study-wide findings and caveats: There remain no defined causes for the repertoire differences, which possibly reflect disease activity or prior therapy. Baseline diversity in complete responders resembled that of newly diagnosed patients.

Assay used: immunoSEQ multiplex PCR; TCRdb lists only in-frame clones, some missing. The data show tens of thousands of clones, roughly 80% seen once. On this clone: What it recognizes is unknown.

The germline gives CDR1 SGHNT, CDR2 YENEEA. This CDR3 has 19 residues. With 0 bases clipped from V and 2 bases from J, the junction kept 11 bases outside the gene matches. Specified time point: cycle 4 day 1 (C4D1), after around six weeks of nivolumab. Each patient's relapse followed autologous stem cell transplantation, and brentuximab vedotin exposure varied. CD4+ T cells were purified from thawed PBMCs by negative selection. V usage is TRBV11-3 and J usage is TRBJ2-3, with 10 bases lining up with TRBD2. The material was CD4+ T cells from blood, obtained before the fourth cycle of nivolumab. The receptor comes from a human donor with classical Hodgkin lymphoma. The CDR3 DNA reads TGTGCCAGCAGCTTAGAAATACCTCTAGCGGGGGATAACACAGATACGCAGTATTTT. Its protein product is CASSLEIPLAGDNTDTQYF.